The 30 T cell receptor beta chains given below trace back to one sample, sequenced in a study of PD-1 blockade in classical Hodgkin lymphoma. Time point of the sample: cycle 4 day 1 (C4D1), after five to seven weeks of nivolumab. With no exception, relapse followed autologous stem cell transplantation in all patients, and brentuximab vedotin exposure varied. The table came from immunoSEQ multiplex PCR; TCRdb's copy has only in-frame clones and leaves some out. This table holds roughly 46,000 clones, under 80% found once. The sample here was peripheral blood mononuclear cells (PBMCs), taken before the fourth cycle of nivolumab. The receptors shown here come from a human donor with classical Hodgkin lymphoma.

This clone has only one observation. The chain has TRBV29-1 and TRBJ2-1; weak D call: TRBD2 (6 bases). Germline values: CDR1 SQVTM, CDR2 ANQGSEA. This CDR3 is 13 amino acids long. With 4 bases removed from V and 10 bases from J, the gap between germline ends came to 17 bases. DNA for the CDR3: TGCAGCGTTGGAGGGAGGCTTGTAGAAGAGCAGTTCTTC. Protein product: CSVGGRLVEEQFF.

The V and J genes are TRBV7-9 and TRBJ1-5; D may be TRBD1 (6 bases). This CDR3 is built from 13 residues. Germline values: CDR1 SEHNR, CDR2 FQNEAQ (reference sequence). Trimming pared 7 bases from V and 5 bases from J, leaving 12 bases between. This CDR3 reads CASTTKGDQPQHF. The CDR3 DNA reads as TGTGCCAGCACCACAAAGGGGGATCAGCCCCAGCATTTT.

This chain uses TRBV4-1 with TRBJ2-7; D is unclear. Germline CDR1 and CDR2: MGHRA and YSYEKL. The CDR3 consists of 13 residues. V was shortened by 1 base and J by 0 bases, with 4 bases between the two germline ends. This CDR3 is CASSQVASYEQYF. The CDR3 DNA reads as TGCGCCAGCAGCCAAGTGGCCTCCTACGAGCAGTACTTC.

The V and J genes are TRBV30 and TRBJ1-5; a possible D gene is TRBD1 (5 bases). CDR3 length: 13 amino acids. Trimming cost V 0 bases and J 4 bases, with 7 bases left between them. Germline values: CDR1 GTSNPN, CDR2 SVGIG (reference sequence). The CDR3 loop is CAWSVRGNQPQHF. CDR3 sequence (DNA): TGTGCCTGGAGTGTGAGGGGAAATCAGCCCCAGCATTTT.

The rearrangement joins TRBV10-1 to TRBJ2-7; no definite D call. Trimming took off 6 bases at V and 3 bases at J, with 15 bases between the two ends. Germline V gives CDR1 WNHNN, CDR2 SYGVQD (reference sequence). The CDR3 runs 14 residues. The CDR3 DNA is TGCGCCAGCAGAGGCGGAACTAACGGCTACGAGCAGTACTTC. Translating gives CASRGGTNGYEQYF.

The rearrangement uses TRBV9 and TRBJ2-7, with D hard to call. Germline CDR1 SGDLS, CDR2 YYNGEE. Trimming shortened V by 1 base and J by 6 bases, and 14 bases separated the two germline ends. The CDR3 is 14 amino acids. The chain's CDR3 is CASSVIGDPSEQYF. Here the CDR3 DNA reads TGTGCCAGCAGCGTAATTGGAGATCCTTCCGAGCAGTACTTC.

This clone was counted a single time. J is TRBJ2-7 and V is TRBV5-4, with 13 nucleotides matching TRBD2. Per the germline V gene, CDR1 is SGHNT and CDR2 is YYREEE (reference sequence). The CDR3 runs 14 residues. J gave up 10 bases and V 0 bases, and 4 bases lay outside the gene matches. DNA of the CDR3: TGTGCCAGCAGCTTGGCCGGGACTAGCGGGAAACAGTACTTC. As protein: CASSLAGTSGKQYF.

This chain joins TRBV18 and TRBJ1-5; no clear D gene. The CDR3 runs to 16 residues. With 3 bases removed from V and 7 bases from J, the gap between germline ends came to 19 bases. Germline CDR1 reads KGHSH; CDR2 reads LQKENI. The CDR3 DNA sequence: TGTGCCAGCTCACCCGTTGACCACCCCCCTAACCAGCCCCAGCATTTT. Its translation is CASSPVDHPPNQPQHF.

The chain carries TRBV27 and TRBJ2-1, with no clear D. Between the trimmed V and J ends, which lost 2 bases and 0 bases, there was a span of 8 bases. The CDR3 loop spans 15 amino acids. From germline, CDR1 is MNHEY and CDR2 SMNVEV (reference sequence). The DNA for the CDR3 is TGTGCCAGCAGTTTAGATGGCTTCTCCTACAATGAGCAGTTCTTC. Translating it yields CASSLDGFSYNEQFF.

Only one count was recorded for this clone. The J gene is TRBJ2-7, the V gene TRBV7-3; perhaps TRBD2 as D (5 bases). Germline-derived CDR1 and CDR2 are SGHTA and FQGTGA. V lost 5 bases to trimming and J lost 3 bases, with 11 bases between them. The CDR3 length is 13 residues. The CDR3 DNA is TGTGCCAGCAGCCCAAATGAGGGCTACGAGCAGTACTTC. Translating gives CASSPNEGYEQYF.

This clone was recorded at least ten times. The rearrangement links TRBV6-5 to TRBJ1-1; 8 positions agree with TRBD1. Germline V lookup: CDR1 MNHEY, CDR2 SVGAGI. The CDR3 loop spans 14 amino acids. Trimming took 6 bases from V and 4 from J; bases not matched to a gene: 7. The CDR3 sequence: CASRPTGGITEAFF. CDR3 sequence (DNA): TGTGCCAGCAGACCTACAGGGGGAATCACTGAAGCTTTCTTT.

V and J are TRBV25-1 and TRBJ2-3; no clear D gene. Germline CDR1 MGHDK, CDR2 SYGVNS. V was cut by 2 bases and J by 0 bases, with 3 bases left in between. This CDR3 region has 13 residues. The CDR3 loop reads CASSEVSTDTQYF. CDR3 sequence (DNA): TGTGCCAGCAGTGAAGTGAGCACAGATACGCAGTATTTT.

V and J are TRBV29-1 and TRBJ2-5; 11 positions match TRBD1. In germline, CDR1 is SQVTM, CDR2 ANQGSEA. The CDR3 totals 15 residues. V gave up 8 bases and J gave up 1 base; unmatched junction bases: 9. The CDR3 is CSYRPGTGGQETQYF. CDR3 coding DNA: TGCAGCTACCGACCCGGGACAGGGGGCCAAGAGACCCAGTACTTC.

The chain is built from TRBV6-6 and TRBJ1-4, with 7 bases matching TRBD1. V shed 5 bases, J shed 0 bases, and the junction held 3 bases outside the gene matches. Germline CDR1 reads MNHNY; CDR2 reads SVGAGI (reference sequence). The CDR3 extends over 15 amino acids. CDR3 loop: CASSPTGATNEKLFF. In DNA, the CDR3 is TGTGCCAGCAGTCCAACAGGGGCAACTAATGAAAAACTGTTTTTT.

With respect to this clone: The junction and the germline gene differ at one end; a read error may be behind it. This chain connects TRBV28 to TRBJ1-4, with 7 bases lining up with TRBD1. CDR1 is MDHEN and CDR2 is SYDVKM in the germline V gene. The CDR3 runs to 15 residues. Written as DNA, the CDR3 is TGTGCCACCAGTCACCAGGGGGTAGCTAATGAAAAACTGTTTTTT. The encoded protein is CATSHQGVANEKLFF.

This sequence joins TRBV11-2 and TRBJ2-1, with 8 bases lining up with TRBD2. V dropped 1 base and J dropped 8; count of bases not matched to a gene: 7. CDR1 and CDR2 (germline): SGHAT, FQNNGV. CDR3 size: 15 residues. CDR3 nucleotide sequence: TGTGCCAGCAGCTTAGTGGCGGGAGGTAGCTATGAGCAGTTCTTC. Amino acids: CASSLVAGGSYEQFF.

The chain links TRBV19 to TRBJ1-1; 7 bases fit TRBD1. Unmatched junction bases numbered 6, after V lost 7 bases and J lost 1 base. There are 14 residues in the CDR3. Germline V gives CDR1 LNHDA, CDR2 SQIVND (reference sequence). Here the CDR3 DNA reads TGTGCCAGTAACCTCAGGGGGTCGAACACTGAAGCTTTCTTT. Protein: CASNLRGSNTEAFF.

The CDR3 sequence: CASSSRASHEAFF. The CDR3, as DNA: TGTGCCAGCAGTTCCAGGGCTTCCCACGAAGCTTTCTTT. The chain carries TRBV28 and TRBJ1-1; D is perhaps TRBD1 (5 bases). CDR1 is MDHEN, CDR2 SYDVKM, per germline. The CDR3 consists of 13 residues. The V end was cut by 4 bases, the J end by 8 bases, with 14 bases between.

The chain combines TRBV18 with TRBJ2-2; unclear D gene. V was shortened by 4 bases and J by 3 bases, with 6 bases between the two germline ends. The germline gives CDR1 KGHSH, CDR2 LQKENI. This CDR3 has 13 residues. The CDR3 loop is CASSRTYTGELFF. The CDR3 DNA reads TGTGCCAGCTCACGCACATACACCGGGGAGCTGTTTTTT.

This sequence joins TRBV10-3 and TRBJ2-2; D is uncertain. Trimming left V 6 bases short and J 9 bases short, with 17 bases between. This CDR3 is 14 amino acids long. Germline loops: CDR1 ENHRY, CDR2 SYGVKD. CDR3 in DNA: TGTGCCATCAGCCCCGATATTGGGCAGAGGGAGCTGTTTTTT. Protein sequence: CAISPDIGQRELFF.

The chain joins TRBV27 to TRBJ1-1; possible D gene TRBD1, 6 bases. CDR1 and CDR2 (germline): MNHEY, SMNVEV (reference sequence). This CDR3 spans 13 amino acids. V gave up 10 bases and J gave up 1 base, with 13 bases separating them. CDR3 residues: CATRGHANTEAFF. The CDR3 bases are TGTGCCACCCGGGGACACGCGAACACTGAAGCTTTCTTT.

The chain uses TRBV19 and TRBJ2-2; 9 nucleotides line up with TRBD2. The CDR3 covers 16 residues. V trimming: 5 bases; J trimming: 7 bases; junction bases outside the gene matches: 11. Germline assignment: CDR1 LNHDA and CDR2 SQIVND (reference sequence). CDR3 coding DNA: TGTGCCAGTAGTCCCCGGGCTAGCGGGACGTACGGGGAGCTGTTTTTT. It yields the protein CASSPRASGTYGELFF.

In DNA form, the CDR3 reads TGCAGCGTCCGCCCCTGGGGTAGCACAGATACGCAGTATTTT. Translated: CSVRPWGSTDTQYF. The chain links TRBV29-1 to TRBJ2-3; D is uncertain. Germline assignment: CDR1 SQVTM and CDR2 ANQGSEA. V lost 6 bases, J lost 0 bases, and 13 bases lay in between. This CDR3 contains 14 residues.

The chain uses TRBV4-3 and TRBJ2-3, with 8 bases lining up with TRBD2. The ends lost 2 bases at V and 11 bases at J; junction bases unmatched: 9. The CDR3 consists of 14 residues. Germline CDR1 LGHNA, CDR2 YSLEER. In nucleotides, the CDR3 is TGCGCCAGCAGCCAAACCGGGACTAGAGAAAAGCAGTATTTT. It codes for CASSQTGTREKQYF.

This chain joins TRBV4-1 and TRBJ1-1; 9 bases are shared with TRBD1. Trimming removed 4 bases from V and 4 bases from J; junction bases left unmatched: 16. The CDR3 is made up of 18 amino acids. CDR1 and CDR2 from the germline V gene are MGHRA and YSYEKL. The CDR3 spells CASSLPWDRARSGTEAFF. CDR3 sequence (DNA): TGCGCCAGCAGCCTCCCCTGGGACAGGGCTCGCTCGGGCACTGAAGCTTTCTTT.

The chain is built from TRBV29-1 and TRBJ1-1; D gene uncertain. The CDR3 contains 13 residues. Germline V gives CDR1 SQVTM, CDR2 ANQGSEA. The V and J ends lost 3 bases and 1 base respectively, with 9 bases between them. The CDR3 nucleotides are TGCAGCGTTGATGCGGGTTGGAACACTGAAGCTTTCTTT. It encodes CSVDAGWNTEAFF.

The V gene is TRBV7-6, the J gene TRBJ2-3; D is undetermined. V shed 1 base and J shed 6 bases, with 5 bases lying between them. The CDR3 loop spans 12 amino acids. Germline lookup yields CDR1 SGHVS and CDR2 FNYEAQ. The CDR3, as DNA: TGTGCCAGCAGCTTAGAAGGGGATACGCAGTATTTT. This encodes CASSLEGDTQYF.

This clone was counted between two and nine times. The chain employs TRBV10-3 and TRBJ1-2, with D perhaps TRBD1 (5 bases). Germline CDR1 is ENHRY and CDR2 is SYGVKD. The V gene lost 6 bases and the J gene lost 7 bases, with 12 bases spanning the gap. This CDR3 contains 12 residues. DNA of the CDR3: TGTGCCATCAGATCCCCTGGGGGTGGCTACACCTTC. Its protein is CAIRSPGGGYTF.

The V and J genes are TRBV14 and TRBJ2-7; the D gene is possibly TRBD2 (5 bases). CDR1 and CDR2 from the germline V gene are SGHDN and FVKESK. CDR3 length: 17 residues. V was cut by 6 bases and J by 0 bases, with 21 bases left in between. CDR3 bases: TGTGCCAGCAGTGGGAGCCTCTGGACCGCGAGCTCCTACGAGCAGTACTTC. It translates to CASSGSLWTASSYEQYF.

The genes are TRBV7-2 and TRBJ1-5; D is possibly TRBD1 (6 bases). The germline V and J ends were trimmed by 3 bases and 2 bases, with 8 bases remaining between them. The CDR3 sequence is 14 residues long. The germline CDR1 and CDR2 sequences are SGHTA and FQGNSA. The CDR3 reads CASSLRGGNQPQHF. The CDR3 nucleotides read TGTGCCAGCAGCTTGAGGGGGGGCAATCAGCCCCAGCATTTT.